Each of the 2 T cell receptor beta chains below was sequenced from the same sample in a study of blood T cells in healthy people across ages. Through a sample-barcoded 5' primer and a J-beta primer mix, a second PCR was run for roughly 6 to 12 cycles. TCRdb re-derived calls from the 5' RACE reads in MiXCR, one entry per CDR3 protein. The table includes over a million distinct CDR3 sequences, 40% to 50% detected once. The sequencing sample was made of blood. The receptor set was obtained from a young woman in good health.

This clonotype was found once. The chain has TRBV5-1 and TRBJ2-7; D gene unclear. V was shortened by 3 bases and J by 0 bases, with 16 bases between the two germline ends. The CDR3 runs to 16 residues. Per germline, CDR1 SGHRS and CDR2 YFSETQ. The CDR3 here is CASSSRAVASSYEQYF. DNA of the CDR3: TGCGCCAGCAGCTCACGGGCCGTTGCGAGCTCCTACGAGCAGTACTTC.

The chain links TRBV6-6 to TRBJ1-2; 10 bases map to TRBD1. The CDR3 contains 15 residues. Losses at the gene ends were 6 bases for V and 3 bases for J; bases not matched to a gene: 7. CDR1 is MNHNY, CDR2 SVGAGI, per germline (reference sequence). CDR3 residues: CASSPDRGRDYGYTF. The CDR3 DNA follows: TGTGCCAGCAGCCCTGACAGGGGGCGAGACTATGGCTACACCTTC.